These T cell receptor beta chains were read from a single sample in a study of a mutant IDH1 vaccine in newly diagnosed glioma. Their specific antigens are unknown. The data were produced by immunoSEQ multiplex PCR, yet TCRdb's version contains in-frame clones alone and is incomplete. The sample yields fewer than 45,000 clones, around 79% seen once. The sequences come from PBMCs, collected from a glioma patient whose treatment included an IDH1 peptide vaccine. The source of these receptors is a woman in her thirties or forties with glioma. Some clones in this sample may be carry-over from other donors' samples. Each CDR3 is given without its conserved first and last residue. Each record gives: D gene, J gene, V gene, CDR3 protein. The D gene is left open where the match is weak.

d_call: TRBD1
j_call: TRBJ1-1
v_call: TRBV9
cdr3_aa: ASSLTGQPSGTEAF

d_call: .
j_call: TRBJ1-6
v_call: TRBV9
cdr3_aa: ASSAEGGLGYYSPLH

d_call: TRBD2
j_call: TRBJ2-2
v_call: TRBV4-1
cdr3_aa: ASSQEGGGATGELF

d_call: TRBD2
j_call: TRBJ2-1
v_call: TRBV5-1
cdr3_aa: ASSSPGLAGGEQF

d_call: .
j_call: TRBJ2-7
v_call: TRBV9
cdr3_aa: ASSGSSYEQY

d_call: .
j_call: TRBJ1-4
v_call: TRBV6-1
cdr3_aa: ASSASGLVGEKLF

d_call: TRBD1
j_call: TRBJ1-1
v_call: TRBV9
cdr3_aa: ASTPGGGDTEAF

d_call: .
j_call: TRBJ1-2
v_call: TRBV28
cdr3_aa: ASSIPGAWDGYT

d_call: .
j_call: TRBJ1-5
v_call: TRBV5-5
cdr3_aa: ASSFGDQGIQPQH

d_call: TRBD1
j_call: TRBJ2-3
v_call: TRBV5-1
cdr3_aa: ASRETGPDTQY

d_call: TRBD1
j_call: TRBJ1-5
v_call: TRBV6-1
cdr3_aa: ASSEARGQGLDQPQH

d_call: .
j_call: TRBJ2-7
v_call: TRBV2
cdr3_aa: ASGEAGSSYEQY

d_call: .
j_call: TRBJ2-7
v_call: TRBV28
cdr3_aa: ASSRYRDEQY

d_call: .
j_call: TRBJ1-5
v_call: TRBV7-2
cdr3_aa: ASSLGFREGRQPQH

d_call: .
j_call: TRBJ1-1
v_call: TRBV2
cdr3_aa: AYGGGDTEAF

d_call: .
j_call: TRBJ2-7
v_call: TRBV28
cdr3_aa: ASSYFDRAGGEDRYEQY

d_call: .
j_call: TRBJ1-3
v_call: TRBV19
cdr3_aa: ASASWAASGNTIY

d_call: .
j_call: TRBJ2-5
v_call: TRBV7-9
cdr3_aa: ASSSPFGETQY

d_call: .
j_call: TRBJ1-3
v_call: TRBV9
cdr3_aa: ASSENTGNTIY

d_call: .
j_call: TRBJ2-3
v_call: TRBV6-5
cdr3_aa: ASNTGGAGADTQY

d_call: .
j_call: TRBJ2-5
v_call: TRBV10-3
cdr3_aa: AISGGAQGETQY

d_call: TRBD2
j_call: TRBJ2-7
v_call: TRBV4-1
cdr3_aa: ASSQDPLAGFYEQY

d_call: TRBD1
j_call: TRBJ1-6
v_call: TRBV10-3
cdr3_aa: ATTTGKVSPLH

d_call: .
j_call: TRBJ2-7
v_call: TRBV13
cdr3_aa: ASSLEVSEQY

d_call: .
j_call: TRBJ1-6
v_call: TRBV19
cdr3_aa: ASSIDRVTLH

d_call: TRBD2
j_call: TRBJ2-7
v_call: TRBV28
cdr3_aa: ATRTSGRQVYEQY

d_call: TRBD2
j_call: TRBJ2-3
v_call: TRBV6-5
cdr3_aa: ASMLLGTSGDTQY

d_call: .
j_call: TRBJ1-2
v_call: TRBV18
cdr3_aa: ASSPLTEANYGYT

d_call: TRBD1
j_call: TRBJ1-4
v_call: TRBV11-2
cdr3_aa: ASSSPRGMVGEKLF

d_call: .
j_call: TRBJ1-1
v_call: TRBV18
cdr3_aa: ASSLLRDNTEAF

d_call: .
j_call: TRBJ1-2
v_call: TRBV29-1
cdr3_aa: SVEAEGGYT

d_call: .
j_call: TRBJ2-5
v_call: TRBV4-2
cdr3_aa: ASSQDTSHRETQY

d_call: .
j_call: TRBJ2-1
v_call: TRBV7-9
cdr3_aa: ASSLTASGEQF

d_call: TRBD2
j_call: TRBJ2-2
v_call: TRBV7-3
cdr3_aa: ASSHTSGGSGELF